The 20 T cell receptor beta chains reported below all come from one sample, sequenced in a study of control samples from healthy donors and cancer patients. TCRdb's copy holds only in-frame clones and misses some; the assay was immunoSEQ multiplex PCR. The profile covers 150,000 or so clones, with roughly 93% appearing a single time and 5.5% to 7.5% taken by the ten largest. Sequences were obtained from blood. These TCRs come from a man aged 18 to 29 in good health.

This clone was seen once. CDR3 loop: CASSLQQVEAFF. In DNA, the CDR3 is TGTGCCAGCAGTTTGCAGCAGGTTGAAGCTTTCTTT. The rearrangement uses TRBV6-6 and TRBJ1-1; no clear D. Trimming took 4 bases from V and 7 from J, leaving 10 bases between them. Germline loops: CDR1 MNHNY, CDR2 SVGAGI (reference sequence). The CDR3 totals 12 residues.

This clone occurred once. This sequence joins TRBV6-2 or TRBV6-3 and TRBJ1-6, with a possible D match to TRBD1 (5 bases). The germline V and J ends were trimmed by 4 bases and 8 bases, with 6 bases remaining between them. There are 12 residues in the CDR3. Germline values: CDR1 MNHEY, CDR2 SVGEGT. The CDR3 sequence is CASSWGDSPLHF. CDR3 coding DNA: TGTGCCAGCAGTTGGGGCGATTCACCCCTCCACTTT.

This chain links TRBV5-4 with TRBJ2-1; 7 bases match TRBD1. The V and J ends lost 3 bases and 3 bases, in that order; junction bases with no gene match: 6. The germline CDR1 and CDR2 sequences are SGHNT and YYREEE (reference sequence). The CDR3 covers 15 residues. The CDR3 DNA is TGTGCCAGCAGCTCCCGGGACAGCTACTACAATGAGCAGTTCTTC. The encoded protein is CASSSRDSYYNEQFF.

The chain recombines TRBV19 with TRBJ2-7; D is perhaps TRBD1 or TRBD2 (5 bases each). V shed 5 bases and J shed 6 bases, with 20 bases lying between them. Germline values: CDR1 LNHDA, CDR2 SQIVND (reference sequence). The CDR3 consists of 15 residues. CDR3 protein: CASSQQRDAVREQYF. DNA of the CDR3: TGTGCCAGTAGTCAACAACGGGACGCCGTCCGCGAGCAGTACTTC.

This chain joins TRBV5-4 and TRBJ2-7; 12 bases map to TRBD2. CDR1 is SGHNT and CDR2 is YYREEE in the germline V gene (reference sequence). This CDR3 is built from 15 residues. V dropped 4 bases and J dropped 3; count of bases not matched to a gene: 5. Here the CDR3 reads CASSRTGLAGYEQYF. In DNA form, the CDR3 reads TGTGCCAGCAGCAGAACGGGACTAGCGGGCTACGAGCAGTACTTC.

The chain is built from TRBV12-3 or TRBV12-4 and TRBJ2-7; 7 bases are a match to TRBD1. V gave up 7 bases and J gave up 2 bases; unmatched junction bases: 5. The CDR3 loop spans 13 amino acids. The DNA for the CDR3 is TGTGCCAGCACCACCACAGGGGCCTACGAGCAGTACTTC. This codes for CASTTTGAYEQYF.

The genes are TRBV9 and TRBJ2-7, with D tentatively TRBD1 (5 bases). The germline CDR1 and CDR2 sequences are SGDLS and YYNGEE. V was cut by 4 bases and J by 4 bases, with 18 bases left in between. This CDR3 spans 15 amino acids. The CDR3 loop is CASSYGPMGQYEQYF. CDR3 coding DNA: TGTGCCAGCAGCTACGGACCCATGGGGCAATACGAGCAGTACTTC.

The chain carries TRBV30 and TRBJ1-1; no clear D gene. The ends were cut back, 0 bases at V and 2 bases at J, with 10 bases in the middle. CDR1 is GTSNPN, CDR2 SVGIG, per germline (reference sequence). The CDR3 is 14 amino acids. CDR3 nucleotides: TGTGCCTGGAGTGTAAGGATTGGAAACACTGAAGCTTTCTTT. Its translation: CAWSVRIGNTEAFF.

The chain joins TRBV4-3 to TRBJ1-2; 7 bases map to TRBD1. The CDR3 spans 16 residues. The germline gives CDR1 LGHNA, CDR2 YSLEER. Trimming at V came to 0 bases and at J to 4 bases, leaving 8 bases not matched to a gene. Here the CDR3 DNA reads TGCGCCAGCAGCCAAGACGGGACAGCCCACTTCTATGGCTACACCTTC. Translated: CASSQDGTAHFYGYTF.

The gene calls are TRBV5-1 and TRBJ2-7; 10 bases are a match to TRBD1. Germline V gene lookup returns CDR1 SGHRS and CDR2 YFSETQ. J lost 0 bases, V lost 0 bases, and 9 bases had no gene match. CDR3 size: 18 residues. The CDR3 coding sequence is TGCGCCAGCAGCTTGGCCACCGGGACAGGGGTCCTCTCCTACGAGCAGTACTTC. Protein product: CASSLATGTGVLSYEQYF.

The chain's CDR3 is CASKQGRSSGNTIYF. The CDR3 nucleotides are TGTGCCAGCAAACAGGGCAGGTCCTCTGGAAACACCATATATTTT. The chain couples TRBV6-6 to TRBJ1-3; D is perhaps TRBD1 (6 bases). Trimming took off 7 bases at V and 0 bases at J, with 13 bases between the two ends. Germline V CDR1 and CDR2: MNHNY, SVGAGI (reference sequence). The CDR3 consists of 15 residues.

V and J are TRBV19 and TRBJ2-5; 9 bases are a match to TRBD1. The CDR3 covers 16 residues. V trimming: 1 base; J trimming: 3 bases; junction bases outside the gene matches: 6. Germline values: CDR1 LNHDA, CDR2 SQIVND (reference sequence). CDR3 amino acids: CASSIAPGQGKETQYF. In nucleotides, the CDR3 is TGTGCCAGTAGTATAGCACCGGGACAGGGAAAAGAGACCCAGTACTTC.

The chain joins TRBV24-1 to TRBJ1-1; D is uncertain. Trimming removed 6 bases at V and 4 bases at J, with 11 bases between. Germline lookup yields CDR1 KGHDR and CDR2 SFDVKD. The CDR3 contains 13 residues. The CDR3 sequence is CATSSGSGTEAFF. CDR3 coding DNA: TGTGCCACCAGTAGTGGAAGCGGCACTGAAGCTTTCTTT.

This chain uses TRBV13 with TRBJ1-2; the match to TRBD1 covers 7 bases. Germline V gene data show CDR1 as PRHDT and CDR2 as FYEKMQ (reference sequence). V was pared by 1 base and J by 5 bases, with 13 bases of the junction left unmatched. The length of the CDR3 is 17 residues. CDR3 DNA: TGTGCCAGCAGCTTAGAGCCCCATTCGACAGGGACTTATGGCTACACCTTC. Encoded protein: CASSLEPHSTGTYGYTF.

This clone was picked up a small number of times. The chain links TRBV3-1 (or the pseudogene TRBV3-2) to TRBJ2-1; D is unresolved. This CDR3 has 13 amino acids. V was pared by 0 bases and J by 8 bases, with 8 bases between. Germline V gene lookup returns CDR1 LGHDT and CDR2 YNNKEL (reference sequence). The CDR3 DNA is TGTGCCAGCAGCCAAGAGCCATTAGATGAGCAGTTCTTC. Protein sequence: CASSQEPLDEQFF.

The chain is built from TRBV30 and TRBJ1-1; D not resolved. Between the trimmed V and J ends, which lost 7 bases and 10 bases, there was a span of 13 bases. The germline V gene has CDR1 GTSNPN and CDR2 SVGIG (reference sequence). The CDR3 runs to 10 residues. CDR3 sequence (DNA): TGTGCCTCGCTGAAGGTGGCAGCTTTCTTT. It encodes CASLKVAAFF.

The chain is built from TRBV11-2 and TRBJ2-3; possible D gene TRBD1, 5 bases. The V end lost 1 base, the J end lost 4 bases, and 9 bases lay between the germline ends. CDR3 length: 14 amino acids. Germline-derived CDR1 and CDR2 are SGHAT and FQNNGV. The chain's CDR3 is CASSLGTLPDTQYF. CDR3 nucleotides: TGTGCCAGCAGCTTAGGGACATTACCAGATACGCAGTATTTT.

J is TRBJ2-7 and V is TRBV6-5, with D perhaps TRBD1 (6 bases). The CDR3 contains 13 residues. The V end was cut by 6 bases, the J end by 2 bases, with 11 bases between. The V gene's germline CDR1 is MNHEY and CDR2 SVGAGI. The CDR3 spells CASRADRPYEQYF. The CDR3 DNA reads as TGTGCCAGCAGAGCAGACAGGCCCTACGAGCAGTACTTC.

The chain employs TRBV10-3 and TRBJ2-5, with no clear D. Germline lookup yields CDR1 ENHRY and CDR2 SYGVKD. CDR3 length: 16 amino acids. The ends were cut back, 8 bases at V and 2 bases at J, with 21 bases in the middle. The CDR3, as DNA: TGTGCCATCTCTCTGGGGATCAGCGTCCCTCAAGAGACCCAGTACTTC. Protein: CAISLGISVPQETQYF.

The rearrangement joins TRBV25-1 to TRBJ2-2; D is possibly TRBD1 (6 bases). Germline V gene data show CDR1 as MGHDK and CDR2 as SYGVNS. The CDR3 consists of 16 residues. Trimming shortened V by 2 bases and J by 2 bases, and 12 bases separated the two germline ends. CDR3 amino acids: CASSEHQQGNTGELFF. In nucleotides, the CDR3 is TGTGCCAGCAGTGAACATCAACAGGGTAACACCGGGGAGCTGTTTTTT.